Listed below are T cell receptor beta chains from one sample, sequenced in a study of response to subunit inactivated influenza vaccine. MiXCR, applied by TCRdb to the RT-PCR reads, yields one record per CDR3 protein. The sample yields about 180,000 distinct CDR3 sequences, nearly 9.5% seen once. The specimen was non-naive T cells sorted from PBMCs, collected on the day of vaccination. The receptors shown here come from a man aged 50 or older who received an inactivated influenza vaccine. The CDR3 runs from the conserved cysteine through the conserved F or W. D genes are given only for firm matches. Size is stated for part of the rows, as once, few or many counts, or as a class when the clone is expanded.

j_call: TRBJ1-6; clone_size: many; v_call: TRBV2; d_call: TRBD1; cdr3_aa: CASSGTGYNSPLHF; cdr3_nt: TGTGCCAGCTCCGGGACAGGGTATAATTCACCCCTCCACTTT
j_call: TRBJ2-1; clone_size: few; v_call: TRBV5-4; d_call: TRBD2; cdr3_aa: CASSLGLAGERGISWNEQFF; cdr3_nt: TGTGCCAGCAGCTTGGGACTAGCGGGAGAGAGGGGGATCTCTTGGAATGAGCAGTTCTTC
j_call: TRBJ1-3; clone_size: few; v_call: TRBV28; d_call: .; cdr3_aa: CASSLRSGNTIYF; cdr3_nt: TGTGCCAGCAGTTTACGCTCTGGAAACACCATATATTTT
j_call: TRBJ2-1; clone_size: many; v_call: TRBV6-2/TRBV6-3; d_call: TRBD1; cdr3_aa: CASTPQGHYNEQFF; cdr3_nt: TGTGCCAGCACCCCACAGGGGCACTACAATGAGCAGTTCTTC
j_call: TRBJ2-3; clone_size: .; v_call: TRBV12-3/TRBV12-4; d_call: .; cdr3_aa: CASRSEGLGDTQYF; cdr3_nt: TGTGCCAGCAGATCCGAGGGGTTGGGAGATACGCAGTATTTT
j_call: TRBJ2-7; clone_size: many; v_call: TRBV11-2; d_call: TRBD2; cdr3_aa: CASSHSSGGAYEQYF; cdr3_nt: TGTGCCAGCAGCCACAGTAGCGGGGGGGCCTACGAGCAGTACTTC
j_call: TRBJ2-3; clone_size: few; v_call: TRBV5-1; d_call: TRBD1; cdr3_aa: CASSNPGQQVSTDTQYF; cdr3_nt: TGCGCCAGCAGCAACCCGGGACAGCAGGTTAGCACAGATACGCAGTATTTT
j_call: TRBJ2-6; clone_size: .; v_call: TRBV9; d_call: .; cdr3_aa: CASRRGGYGANVLTF; cdr3_nt: TGTGCCAGCAGACGAGGAGGGTACGGGGCCAACGTCCTGACTTTC
j_call: TRBJ2-7; clone_size: many; v_call: TRBV10-3; d_call: .; cdr3_aa: CAIRAGTAGGEQYF; cdr3_nt: TGTGCCATCAGGGCAGGGACAGCCGGGGGGGAGCAGTACTTC
j_call: TRBJ2-3; clone_size: .; v_call: TRBV28; d_call: TRBD2; cdr3_aa: CASKLAGSTDTQYF; cdr3_nt: TGTGCCAGCAAACTAGCGGGGAGCACAGATACGCAGTATTTT
j_call: TRBJ1-2; clone_size: many; v_call: TRBV9; d_call: .; cdr3_aa: CASSVDGGGGYTF; cdr3_nt: TGTGCCAGCAGCGTAGACGGGGGCGGTGGCTACACCTTC
j_call: TRBJ2-1; clone_size: .; v_call: TRBV20-1; d_call: TRBD2; cdr3_aa: CSARNNLALSGGYNEQFF; cdr3_nt: TGCAGTGCTAGGAACAATCTAGCGTTGTCGGGGGGTTACAATGAGCAGTTCTTC
j_call: TRBJ2-1; clone_size: .; v_call: TRBV7-6; d_call: TRBD1; cdr3_aa: CASSLHRQGMGNEQFF; cdr3_nt: TGTGCCAGCAGCTTACACCGACAGGGTATGGGCAATGAGCAGTTCTTC
j_call: TRBJ2-7; clone_size: many; v_call: TRBV5-1; d_call: TRBD2; cdr3_aa: CASTRGGSYEQYF; cdr3_nt: TGCGCCAGCACACGGGGAGGGTCCTACGAGCAGTACTTC
j_call: TRBJ2-7; clone_size: few; v_call: TRBV6-1; d_call: TRBD2; cdr3_aa: CASASGRKGYEQYF; cdr3_nt: TGTGCCAGCGCTAGCGGGCGAAAAGGTTACGAGCAGTACTTC
j_call: TRBJ2-5; clone_size: .; v_call: TRBV6-1; d_call: .; cdr3_aa: CASSEAVGGGSYQETQYF; cdr3_nt: TGTGCCAGCAGTGAAGCGGTAGGGGGGGGCTCTTACCAAGAGACCCAGTACTTC
j_call: TRBJ2-7; clone_size: many; v_call: TRBV6-2/TRBV6-3; d_call: TRBD1; cdr3_aa: CASSYSPGQGAKEQYF; cdr3_nt: TGTGCCAGCAGTTACTCACCGGGACAGGGGGCGAAGGAGCAGTACTTC